This T cell receptor beta chain was retrieved from a study of shared clonotypes between healthy human individuals (TCRdb year 2020). The study in broad terms: Two women and three men aged 18 to 49 years were included in the cohort. For each donor, three plates each were used for CD4 naive and CD4 memory, two plates were used for CD8 naive, and one plate was used for CD8 memory. The study deeply sequenced blood TCR repertoires of about 5 healthy adults to estimate repertoire size and the extent of clonotype sharing between individuals. To increase sequencing depth and limit assay-specific biases, different laboratories used diverse techniques to prepare libraries and sequence TCR repertoires. Each donor's leukapheresis produced roughly between roughly 0.85 and 9.5 billion PBMCs. The full study reports these points: Pairwise subsampling led to the expectation that sequencing depth would affect the degree of clonotype sharing among donors. Larger estimated clonotype richness was generally found for naive subsets than for memory subsets. The genetic and exposure-history diversity represented was limited by the small number of donors. Across four donors, around 5% of naive CD4, 3% to 3.5% of naive CD8, roughly 2.2% of memory CD4, and 0.4% to 0.45% of memory CD8 clonotypes were shared. Sampling was restricted to blood, and TCR repertoires in tissue are likely to differ from TCR repertoires in blood. Even with the large sequencing depth, rarefaction of the sorted-subset datasets indicated that sequencing was incomplete. Higher generation probabilities were observed for clonotypes shared by all four sorted-subset donors than for non-shared clonotypes.

Using the deep immunoSEQ assay, multiplex PCR amplified TCR CDR3 regions from genomic DNA. Extracted genomic DNA from each cell subset was distributed evenly across all wells of several immunoSEQ 96-well plates, and each plate was treated as a replicate. For sorted subsets, 200 to 250 ng genomic DNA, equal to tens of thousands of T cell genomes, was loaded into each replicate PCR. Purified libraries were quantified with a Qubit 3.0 fluorometer, sized on a Bioanalyzer 2100, and re-quantified with the KAPA Library Quantification kit. A separate single-read 150-cycle Illumina NextSeq 550 flow cell was used to sequence each immunoSEQ 96-well plate. The study's own analysis went as follows. Because only junctional sequences without quality scores were contained in the immunoSEQ output, filtering matching that applied to full-length reads could not be performed. Sequences were annotated with PyIR, a Python wrapper for IgBLAST v1.9, using IMGT germline references to assign V/J genes and CDR3. Reads were removed for weak V/J assignments (E-value above 1e-6), missing CDR3, stop codons, out-of-frame junctions, or ambiguous translated residues. A V3J clonotype was defined by an identical inferred V gene, J gene, and CDR3 amino acid sequence. To compute the percentage overlap between repertoires, the number of shared unique clonotypes was divided by the size of the smaller repertoire. Richness of each repertoire was evaluated using RTK rarefaction, the Chao1 estimator, and Recon v2.1 estimates of unobserved clonotypes. Generation probabilities for all TCRbeta clonotypes obtained by the gDNA method from a handful of donors were computed using OLGA. TCRdb obtained this table from immuneACCESS and retained in-frame rearrangements with V and J assigned. These tables miss some clones; where compared with another copy, unresolved V genes account for less than half of the shortfall, and the remainder is unexplained. V, J and clone size reflect that table, while D and trimming were determined from the DNA. For this sample there are 760,000 or so clones; roughly 96% appear just once. Roughly 0.23% of the sample is taken by the ten largest.

A remark on this clone: The antigen this receptor binds is unknown. Base qualities are missing; no much larger clone stands one base away. Other DNA sequences in this specimen translate into the identical CDR3.

The CDR3 numbers 13 residues from cysteine through phenylalanine. The sequence is cut down to CDR3 DNA, 39 bases in frame from base 1. CDR1 is given as MNHNY and CDR2 as SVGAGI, both from the germline V gene (reference sequence). V is pared back by 2 bases and J by 1 base, with 5 bases lying between the germline termini. CD8 naive samples consisted of CD45RO-negative cells that were positively selected for CCR7, yielding a CD45RA+CCR7+ population without TemRA cells. The donors were healthy, HIV-negative adults who had no recently reported acute infections or vaccinations. Only Caucasian adults living in Nashville, Tennessee, USA were represented among the donors. Blood was obtained by leukapheresis, after which PBMCs were separated by Ficoll-Histopaque density gradient centrifugation and cryopreserved in liquid nitrogen vapor phase. Purity and quantity of every magnetically sorted T cell population were checked by analytical flow cytometry. Each sorted fraction had its genomic DNA isolated and then quantified by UV absorbance on a Nanodrop 2000c.

The material sequenced was naive CD8+ T cells sorted from blood. Taken with the paper, the label for cell subset or site translates to: CD45RA+CCR7+. Recombination linked TRBV6-6 to TRBJ1-1, with no D gene named confidently. The sequence was collected from a man aged 30 to 39 in good health. The sequenced DNA is TGTGCCAGCAGTTACGGAGGGAACACTGAAGCTTTCTTT. Translated, it reads CASSYGGNTEAFF.